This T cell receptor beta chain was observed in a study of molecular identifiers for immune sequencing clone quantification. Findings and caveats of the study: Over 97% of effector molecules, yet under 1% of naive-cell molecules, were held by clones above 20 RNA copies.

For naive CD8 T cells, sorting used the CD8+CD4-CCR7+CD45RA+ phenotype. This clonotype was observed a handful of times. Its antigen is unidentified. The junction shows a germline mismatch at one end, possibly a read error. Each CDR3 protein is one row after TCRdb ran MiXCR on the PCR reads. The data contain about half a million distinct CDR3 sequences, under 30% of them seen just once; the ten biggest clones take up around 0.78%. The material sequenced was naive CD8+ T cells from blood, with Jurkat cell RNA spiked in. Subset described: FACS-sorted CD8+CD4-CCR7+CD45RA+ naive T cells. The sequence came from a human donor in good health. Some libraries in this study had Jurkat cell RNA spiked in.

The CDR3 protein is CASSYSRGQGVHNEQFF. CDR3 sequence (DNA): TGTGCTAGCAGTTACTCGAGAGGACAGGGGGTCCACAATGAGCAGTTCTTC. The chain couples TRBV6-5 to TRBJ2-1, with 10 bases aligning to TRBD1. This CDR3 comprises 17 residues. The V gene's germline CDR1 is MNHEY and CDR2 SVGAGI.